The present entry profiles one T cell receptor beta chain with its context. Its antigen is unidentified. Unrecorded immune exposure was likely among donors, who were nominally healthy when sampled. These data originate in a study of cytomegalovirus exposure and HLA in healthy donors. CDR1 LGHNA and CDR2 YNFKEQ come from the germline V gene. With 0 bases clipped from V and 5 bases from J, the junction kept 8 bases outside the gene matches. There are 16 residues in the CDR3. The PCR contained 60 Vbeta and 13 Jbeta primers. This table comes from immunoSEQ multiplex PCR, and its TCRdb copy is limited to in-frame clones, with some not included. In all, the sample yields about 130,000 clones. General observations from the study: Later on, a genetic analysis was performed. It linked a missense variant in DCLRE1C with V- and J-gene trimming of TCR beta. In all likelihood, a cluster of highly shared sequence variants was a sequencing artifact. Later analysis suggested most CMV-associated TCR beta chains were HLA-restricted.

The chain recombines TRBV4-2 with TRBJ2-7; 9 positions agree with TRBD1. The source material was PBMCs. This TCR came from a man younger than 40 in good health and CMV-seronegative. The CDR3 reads CASSQDFGDRAHEQYF. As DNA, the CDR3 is TGTGCCAGCAGCCAAGATTTCGGGGACAGGGCCCACGAGCAGTACTTC.